This T cell receptor beta chain came from a study of vaccination and CD4 T cells after COVID-19 (dated by TCRdb to the early 2020s). Turning to the overall study: Every convalescent patient had a positive nasal swab PCR test for SARS-CoV-2, with mild disease in roughly nine patients and severe disease in one. Post-COVID blood samples from convalescent patients were collected a median of roughly 100 days after diagnosis, with a range of about 35 to 180 days. In around nine COVID-19 convalescent patients and a handful of infection-naive healthy vaccine recipients, the spike-specific CD4+ TCR repertoire before mRNA vaccination was compared with the repertoire after mRNA vaccination. As controls, cultures received a CEFX viral epitope pool (the positive control), an HIV-1 Nef peptide pool (the negative control), or no peptide at all. Post-vaccine blood samples were obtained a median of around 67 days after the second vaccine dose, with a range of about 12 to 241 days. The convalescent cohort included six males and four females, with two Hispanic individuals, seven Caucasians, two Asians and one multiracial person. Culture stimuli were overlapping spike peptide pools from SARS-CoV-2 and from the common cold coronaviruses HCoV-NL63, HCoV-OC43 and HCoV-229E. Two doses of either the Pfizer-BioNTech BNT162b2 vaccine (n=8) or the Moderna mRNA-1273 vaccine (n=2) were administered to participants.

Overall results and qualifications from the work: Relatively few convalescent patients were included in the study, and early timepoints after natural infection were not analyzed. Of the vaccine-specific clones in convalescent patients, 304 of 307, or nearly all, reacted only to SARS-CoV-2 spike and did not cross-react with common cold coronaviruses. Although the median number of SARS-CoV-2-reactive clonotypes went up from approximately 20 after infection to 35 to 40 after vaccination, the increase was not significant. In convalescent patients, a median 86.3% of post-vaccine SARS-CoV-2-reactive clones were detected only after vaccination, and vaccine-specific priming was suggested by this finding.

Taken with the paper, the label for treatment or condition translates to: roughly 10-day PBMC culture with coronavirus spike peptide pools or control peptides (ViraFEST assay). To expand antigen-specific T cells with peptide pools and then pick out the expanded clonotypes through TCR sequencing, the study relied on the ViraFEST assay. The positive SARS-CoV-2 PCR tests of the convalescent patients were dated from March to December 2020, before the Alpha, Beta and Delta variants emerged in the United States. PBMCs were cultured at 1.5 million to 2 million per well in IMDM supplemented with approximately 5.3% human AB serum and around 9.5 IU/ml IL-2, with approximately 11 ug/ml peptide pools added. Half of the culture medium was replaced with fresh IL-2-containing medium on days 3 and 7. After approximately 11 days of culture, CD4+ T cells were isolated by negative selection with the EasySep CD4+ T cell isolation kit. PBMCs were separated from whole blood using Ficoll-Paque Plus gradient centrifugation and then either used fresh or cryopreserved at -140C. Triplicate wells were generally used for each culture condition.

A remark on this clonotype: What antigen it recognizes has not been identified. No base quality information exists; no much larger clone differs at one position.

The method behind the library was PCR. DNA from cultured CD4+ T cells was subjected to TCR sequencing with the Oncomine TCR Beta short-read assay at the Johns Hopkins FTIC core. Genomic DNA was extracted from the cultured CD4+ T cells with the QIAamp micro DNA kit. Oncomine TCR Beta libraries from cultured CD4+ T cells were pooled using unique dual indexes and sequenced on an Illumina iSeq 100. The paper's data handling went like this. Non-productive sequences were filtered out, and CDR3s that did not start with C, did not end with F or W, or were shorter than 7 amino acids were discarded. Antigen-specific clonotypes were identified with the MANAFEST web application by comparing peptide-stimulated wells with reference and other culture wells. Positive clones required FDR below 0.05, an odds ratio above 5, and productive frequency above 0.1% in at least two of three replicate wells. A clonotype was classed as cross-reactive if the clonotype showed significant expansion both in SARS-CoV-2 spike wells and in at least one common cold coronavirus spike condition. Similarity between CDR3 sequences was evaluated in R version 3.6.1 using Levenshtein distances (stringdist) and unrooted phylogenetic trees (ape). TCRdb trimmed public reads at Q25 via fastp, called clones via MiXCR and kept in-frame beta chains. CDR3 protein duplicates are merged, each entry listing the most common genes and DNA. The V and J calls here are based on TCRdb, not the publication. This sample holds around 11,000 distinct CDR3 sequences; 77% were observed only once. The ten largest clones capture approximately 20% of the sample.

The sequenced sample was CD4+ T cells from blood, cultured in vitro. The sequence derives from a human donor who had recovered from COVID-19.

Read as DNA, the sequence is TGTGCCAGCAGCTTAGACCATTCACCCCTCCACTTT. This encodes CASSLDHSPLHF. Rearrangement joined TRBV11-1 to TRBJ1-6; confidence is insufficient to name the D gene. From cysteine to phenylalanine, the CDR3 is 12 amino acids long. The read is trimmed to its CDR3 DNA, 36 bases read in frame from base 1. CDR1 and CDR2 are read off the germline V gene (reference sequence) as SGHAT and FQDESV. The junction shows trimming of 1 base on V and 8 bases on J, plus 3 bases between the germline ends.